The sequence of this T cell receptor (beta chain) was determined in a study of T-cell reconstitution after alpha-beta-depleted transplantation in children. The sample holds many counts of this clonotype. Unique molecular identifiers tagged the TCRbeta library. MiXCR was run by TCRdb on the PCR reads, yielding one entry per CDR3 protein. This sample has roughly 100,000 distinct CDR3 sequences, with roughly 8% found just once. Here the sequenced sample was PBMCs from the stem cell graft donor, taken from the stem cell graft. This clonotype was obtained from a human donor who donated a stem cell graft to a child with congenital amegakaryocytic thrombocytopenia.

CDR3 amino acids: CASSWGLAGDEQFF. CDR3 bases: TGCGCCAGCAGCTGGGGACTAGCGGGGGATGAGCAGTTCTTC. This sequence joins TRBV5-1 and TRBJ2-1, with 14 nucleotides matching TRBD2. Per the germline V gene, CDR1 is SGHRS and CDR2 is YFSETQ. The V and J ends lost 3 bases and 8 bases, in that order; junction bases with no gene match: 1. This CDR3 spans 14 amino acids.